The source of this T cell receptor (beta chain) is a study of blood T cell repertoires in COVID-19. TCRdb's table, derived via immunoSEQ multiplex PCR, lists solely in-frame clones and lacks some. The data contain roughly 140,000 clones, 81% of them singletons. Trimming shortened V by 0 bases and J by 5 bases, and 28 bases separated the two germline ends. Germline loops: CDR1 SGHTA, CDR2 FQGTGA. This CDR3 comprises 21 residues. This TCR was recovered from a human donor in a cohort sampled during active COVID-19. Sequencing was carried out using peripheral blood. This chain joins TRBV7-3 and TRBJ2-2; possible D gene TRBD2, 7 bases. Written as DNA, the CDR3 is TGTGCCAGCAGCTTAACCGTGTCCACTACGGGAGGCCCTACAGGGACCGGGGAGCTGTTTTTT. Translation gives CASSLTVSTTGGPTGTGELFF.